This T cell receptor (beta chain) was retrieved from a study of yellow fever vaccine responses in identical twins. Study-level findings and limits: Twin vaccine T cell responses reportedly seemed partly convergent, partly personalized.

TCRdb ran MiXCR on the RT-PCR reads and lists one entry per CDR3 protein. The sample shows approximately 4,600 distinct CDR3 sequences, roughly 85% of them seen only once. Concerning this clonotype itself: The antigen is not known.

The germline V and J ends were trimmed by 7 bases and 5 bases, with 15 bases remaining between them. CDR1 and CDR2 from the germline V gene are SGHAT and FQDESV (reference sequence). CDR3 size: 13 residues. This chain uses TRBV11-1 with TRBJ2-7; TRBD1 might be the D (6 bases). The source was T cells from blood (PBMCs), unsorted or a sorted subset (not recorded which), collected before or after yellow fever vaccination (not recorded which). The TCR sequence derives from a woman between 18 and 29 years old who received the yellow fever vaccine. CDR3 sequence: CASTDGGFDEQYF. Here the CDR3 DNA reads TGTGCCAGCACTGATGGGGGCTTCGACGAGCAGTACTTC.